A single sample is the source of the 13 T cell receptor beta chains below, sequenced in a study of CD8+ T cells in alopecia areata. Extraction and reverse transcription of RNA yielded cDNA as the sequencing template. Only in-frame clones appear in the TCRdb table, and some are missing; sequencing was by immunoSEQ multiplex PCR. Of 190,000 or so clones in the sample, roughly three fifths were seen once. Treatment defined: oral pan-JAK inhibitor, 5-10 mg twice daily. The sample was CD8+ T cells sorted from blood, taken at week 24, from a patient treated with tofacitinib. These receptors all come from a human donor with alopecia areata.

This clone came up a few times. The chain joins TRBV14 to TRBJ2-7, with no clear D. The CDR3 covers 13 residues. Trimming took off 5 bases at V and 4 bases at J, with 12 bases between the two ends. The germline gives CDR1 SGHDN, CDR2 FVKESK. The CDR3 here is CASSMGRVYEQYF. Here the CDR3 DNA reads TGTGCCAGCAGCATGGGTCGGGTTTACGAGCAGTACTTC.

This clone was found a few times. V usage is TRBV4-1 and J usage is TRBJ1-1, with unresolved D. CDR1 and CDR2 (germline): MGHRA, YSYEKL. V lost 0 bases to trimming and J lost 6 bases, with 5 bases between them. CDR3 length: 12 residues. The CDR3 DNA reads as TGCGCCAGCAGCCAAGATGGGGCTGAAGCTTTCTTT. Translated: CASSQDGAEAFF.

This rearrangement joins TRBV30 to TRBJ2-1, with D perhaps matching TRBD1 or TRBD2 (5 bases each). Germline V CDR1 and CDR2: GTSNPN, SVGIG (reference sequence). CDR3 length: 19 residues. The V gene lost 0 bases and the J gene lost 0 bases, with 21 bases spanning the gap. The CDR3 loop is CAWSVHLRGPIASYNEQFF. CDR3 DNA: TGTGCCTGGAGTGTACATCTGAGGGGACCTATCGCCTCCTACAATGAGCAGTTCTTC.

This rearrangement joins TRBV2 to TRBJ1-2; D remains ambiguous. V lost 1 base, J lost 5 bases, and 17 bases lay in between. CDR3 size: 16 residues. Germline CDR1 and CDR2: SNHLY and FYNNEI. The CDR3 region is CASSEGEAGEGYGYTF. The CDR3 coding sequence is TGTGCCAGCAGTGAAGGGGAGGCCGGGGAAGGGTATGGCTACACCTTC.

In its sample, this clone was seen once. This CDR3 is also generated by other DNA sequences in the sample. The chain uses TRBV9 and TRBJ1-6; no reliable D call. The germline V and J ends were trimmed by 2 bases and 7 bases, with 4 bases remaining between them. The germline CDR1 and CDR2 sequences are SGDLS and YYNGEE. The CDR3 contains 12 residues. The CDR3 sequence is CASSVGNSPLHF. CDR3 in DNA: TGTGCCAGCAGCGTTGGGAATTCACCCCTCCACTTT.

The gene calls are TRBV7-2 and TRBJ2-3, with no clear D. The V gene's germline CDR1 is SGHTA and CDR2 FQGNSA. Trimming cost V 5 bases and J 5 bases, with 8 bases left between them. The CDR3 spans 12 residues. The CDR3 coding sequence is TGTGCCAGCAGCGGAGAGATAGATACGCAGTATTTT. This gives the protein CASSGEIDTQYF. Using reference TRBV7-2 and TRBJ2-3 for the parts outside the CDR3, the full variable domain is GAGVSQSPSNKVTEKGKDVELRCDPISGHTALYWYRQSLGQGLEFLIYFQGNSAPDKSGLPSDRFSAERTGGSVSTLTIQRTQQEDSAVYLCASSGEIDTQYFGPGTRLTVL.

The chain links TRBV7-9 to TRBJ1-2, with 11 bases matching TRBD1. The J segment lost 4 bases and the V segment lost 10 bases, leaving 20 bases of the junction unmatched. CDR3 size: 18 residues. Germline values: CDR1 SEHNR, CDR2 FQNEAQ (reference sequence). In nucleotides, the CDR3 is TGTGCCACTGATCAAGCCGCGGAATGGGACAGGGGGTTCTATGGCTACACCTTC. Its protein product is CATDQAAEWDRGFYGYTF.

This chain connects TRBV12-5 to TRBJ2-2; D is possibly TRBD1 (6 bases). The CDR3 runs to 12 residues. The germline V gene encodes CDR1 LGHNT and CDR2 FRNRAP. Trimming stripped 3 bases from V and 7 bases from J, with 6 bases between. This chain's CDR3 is CASGLGGGELFF. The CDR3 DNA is TGTGCTAGTGGTTTAGGGGGCGGGGAGCTGTTTTTT.

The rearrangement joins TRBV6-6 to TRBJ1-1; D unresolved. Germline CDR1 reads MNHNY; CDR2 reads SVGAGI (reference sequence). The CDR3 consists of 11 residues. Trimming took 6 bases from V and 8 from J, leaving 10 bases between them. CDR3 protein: CASSPSTEAFF. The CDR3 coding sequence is TGTGCCAGCAGCCCCTCCACCGAAGCTTTCTTT.

The CDR3 coding sequence is TGTGCCAGCAGCTTATACTTAGGACAGGGGTTGATAGAGCAGTACTTC. Translated, it gives CASSLYLGQGLIEQYF. The gene calls are TRBV5-6 and TRBJ2-7; 9 nucleotides line up with TRBD1. V was pared by 2 bases and J by 7 bases, with 13 bases of the junction left unmatched. The CDR3 sequence is 16 residues long. The germline V gene encodes CDR1 SGHDT and CDR2 YYEEEE.

CDR3 loop: CAWEQGLARYF. In DNA, the CDR3 is TGTGCCTGGGAACAGGGACTCGCCCGTTATTTT. This chain links TRBV30 with TRBJ2-3; D may correspond to TRBD1 or TRBD2 (6 bases each). V was pared by 5 bases and J by 15 bases, with 18 bases between. The V gene's germline CDR1 is GTSNPN and CDR2 SVGIG (reference sequence). The CDR3 length is 11 residues.

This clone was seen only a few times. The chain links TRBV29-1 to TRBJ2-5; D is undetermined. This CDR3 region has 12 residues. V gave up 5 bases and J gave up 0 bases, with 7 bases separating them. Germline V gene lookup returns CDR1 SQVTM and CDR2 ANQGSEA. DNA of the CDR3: TGCAGCGTTTTGACTTACCAAGAGACCCAGTACTTC. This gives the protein CSVLTYQETQYF.

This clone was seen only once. The chain's CDR3 is CASSQSDGPGAYEQYF. The CDR3, as DNA: TGCGCCAGCAGCCAATCCGACGGACCCGGAGCCTACGAGCAGTACTTC. This sequence joins TRBV4-1 and TRBJ2-7; no definite D call. There are 16 residues in the CDR3. V gave up 2 bases and J gave up 2 bases, with 16 bases separating them. Germline assignment: CDR1 MGHRA and CDR2 YSYEKL.